This entry features one T cell receptor beta chain sequence. Profiling relied on immunoSEQ multiplex PCR, and the TCRdb table lists in-frame clones only, not all of them. The table shows over 85,000 clones, with 87% occurring only once. This sample is part of a study of blood T cell repertoires in COVID-19. Study summary: Acute and convalescent COVID-19 specimens originated in the United States, Italy and Spain.

The V gene's germline CDR1 is SEHNR and CDR2 FQNEAQ (reference sequence). V was pared by 5 bases and J by 6 bases, with 11 bases of the junction left unmatched. The CDR3 length is 15 residues. The chain links TRBV7-9 to TRBJ2-7; TRBD1 matches at 9 bases. The sequence came from a man aged 45 to 65 with active COVID-19. Sequencing used peripheral blood. In DNA, the CDR3 is TGTGCCAGCAGCCAGACCGGGACAGGGACCCTCGAGCAGTACTTC. Its translation: CASSQTGTGTLEQYF.